These 5 T cell receptor beta chains were sequenced from one sample in a study of Tregs in tolerant kidney transplant recipients. This table comes from immunoSEQ multiplex PCR, and its TCRdb copy is limited to in-frame clones, with some not included. This table holds some 110,000 clones, 85% to 95% found once. The sequencing input was CD4+ T cells from blood. The receptor set was obtained from a human donor in good health.

This chain links TRBV19 with TRBJ2-1, with 11 positions matching TRBD2. From germline, CDR1 is LNHDA and CDR2 SQIVND (reference sequence). V lost 7 bases and J lost 4; bases outside the gene matches: 9. The CDR3 runs to 16 residues. The CDR3 DNA follows: TGTGCCAGTACCAACCTCGGGACTAGCGGATACAATGAGCAGTTCTTC. Its protein product is CASTNLGTSGYNEQFF.

The V call is TRBV2, the J call TRBJ1-3, with TRBD1 as a possible D gene (6 bases). The V and J ends lost 7 bases and 4 bases respectively, with 17 bases between them. CDR3 length equals 15 residues. The germline V gene has CDR1 SNHLY and CDR2 FYNNEI. This chain's CDR3 is CASKLERTEGNTIYF. Written as DNA, the CDR3 is TGTGCCAGCAAGCTTGAGAGGACAGAGGGAAACACCATATATTTT.

The chain couples TRBV5-1 to TRBJ1-2; weak D call: TRBD1 (6 bases). V gave up 7 bases and J gave up 6 bases, with 22 bases separating them. CDR1 is SGHRS, CDR2 YFSETQ, per germline. The CDR3 contains 15 residues. The CDR3 DNA reads as TGCGCCAGCGGAGCGGGGGGCCGTTTAGGGGATGGCTACACCTTC. This sequence encodes CASGAGGRLGDGYTF. Drawing the rest from reference TRBV5-1 and TRBJ1-2, the complete variable domain is KAGVTQTPRYLIKTRGQQVTLSCSPISGHRSVSWYQQTPGQGLQFLFEYFSETQRNKGNFPGRFSGRQFSNSRSEMNVSTLELGDSALYLCASGAGGRLGDGYTFGSGTRLTVV.

This clone has just one count. The V and J genes are TRBV27 and TRBJ1-1; no firm D call. V lost 3 bases to trimming and J lost 0 bases, with 11 bases between them. The CDR3 covers 15 residues. CDR1 and CDR2 (germline): MNHEY, SMNVEV (reference sequence). The CDR3 DNA follows: TGTGCCAGCAGTTTTAGGGCAGAAATGAACACTGAAGCTTTCTTT. Translation: CASSFRAEMNTEAFF.

The chain joins TRBV5-5 to TRBJ1-6; no clear D gene. Trimming took 4 bases from V and 0 from J, leaving 14 bases between them. This CDR3 is 17 amino acids long. Germline V gives CDR1 SGHKS, CDR2 YYEKEE (reference sequence). CDR3 in amino acids: CASSGVGSSSYNSPLHF. The CDR3 DNA reads TGTGCCAGCAGCGGGGTGGGCAGTAGCTCCTATAATTCACCCCTCCACTTT.